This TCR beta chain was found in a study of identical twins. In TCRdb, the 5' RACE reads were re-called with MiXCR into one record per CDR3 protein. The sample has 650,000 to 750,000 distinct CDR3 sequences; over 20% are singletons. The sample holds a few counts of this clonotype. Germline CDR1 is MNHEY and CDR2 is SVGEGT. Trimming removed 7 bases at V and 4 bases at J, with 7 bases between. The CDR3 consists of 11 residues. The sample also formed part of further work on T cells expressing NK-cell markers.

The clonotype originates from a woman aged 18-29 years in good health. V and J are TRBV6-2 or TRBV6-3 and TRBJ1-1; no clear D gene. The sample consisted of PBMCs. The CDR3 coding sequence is TGTGCCAGCACCTCGAGCACTGAAGCTTTCTTT. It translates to CASTSSTEAFF.